This TCR beta chain was recorded in a study of blood T cell repertoires in COVID-19. Background on the study: Sites in the United States, Italy and Spain provided acute and convalescent COVID-19 samples. Sources were T cells, B-cell-depleted T cells, or PBMCs; the material itself was cDNA or gDNA.

Per the study methods: The assay estimated nucleated cells by amplifying reference gene primers. TCRdb keeps only in-frame clones here, not all; method: immunoSEQ multiplex PCR. That table furnishes V, J and clone size, whereas the DNA furnished D and trimming. Of approximately 120,000 clones in the sample, around 87% were seen once. V was pared by 6 bases and J by 1 base, with 3 bases of the junction left unmatched. This CDR3 comprises 15 residues. From germline, CDR1 is MNHEY and CDR2 SVGAGI. This chain joins TRBV6-5 and TRBJ2-2; 9 bases map to TRBD1. The clonotype was recovered from a woman in her forties or fifties who had recovered from COVID-19. Sequencing was performed on peripheral blood. The CDR3: CASRRDRVNTGELFF. The CDR3 DNA follows: TGTGCCAGCAGGAGGGACAGGGTGAACACCGGGGAGCTGTTTTTT.